This entry concerns a single T cell receptor beta chain. Each mixed lymphocyte reaction held about 200,000 CFSE-labeled responders and about 200,000 irradiated violet-dye-labeled stimulators. After mixed lymphocyte reaction, dividing CD4+ and CD8+ responder T cells were sorted. After removal of 5 bases from V and 5 bases from J, the junction contained 18 bases not matched to a gene. CDR1 and CDR2 from the germline V gene are SGHTA and FQGNSA. The CDR3 contains 18 residues. This sample stems from a study of graft-versus-host responses after intestinal transplantation. Across the study: Each transplant was multivisceral, liver-intestinal, or isolated intestinal. Every recipient underwent anti-thymocyte globulin induction, then tacrolimus and steroids for roughly three years.

Produced via immunoSEQ multiplex PCR; TCRdb's table is partial and in-frame only. The table records about 10,000 clones, 30% to 40% of them present only once. The gene calls are TRBV7-2 and TRBJ2-5; 9 bases map to TRBD2. The specimen was alloreactive CD4+ T cells from a mixed lymphocyte reaction culture, collected before transplantation. Subset denoted: CFSE-low proliferating T cells sorted from approximately 6-day pre-transplant mixed lymphocyte reaction (GvH or HvG direction). This receptor was taken from a human patient who was an organ donor for intestinal transplantation. The CDR3 region is CASSPDGKWRGGGETQYF. The CDR3 coding sequence is TGTGCCAGCAGCCCCGACGGGAAATGGCGGGGGGGCGGGGAGACCCAGTACTTC.